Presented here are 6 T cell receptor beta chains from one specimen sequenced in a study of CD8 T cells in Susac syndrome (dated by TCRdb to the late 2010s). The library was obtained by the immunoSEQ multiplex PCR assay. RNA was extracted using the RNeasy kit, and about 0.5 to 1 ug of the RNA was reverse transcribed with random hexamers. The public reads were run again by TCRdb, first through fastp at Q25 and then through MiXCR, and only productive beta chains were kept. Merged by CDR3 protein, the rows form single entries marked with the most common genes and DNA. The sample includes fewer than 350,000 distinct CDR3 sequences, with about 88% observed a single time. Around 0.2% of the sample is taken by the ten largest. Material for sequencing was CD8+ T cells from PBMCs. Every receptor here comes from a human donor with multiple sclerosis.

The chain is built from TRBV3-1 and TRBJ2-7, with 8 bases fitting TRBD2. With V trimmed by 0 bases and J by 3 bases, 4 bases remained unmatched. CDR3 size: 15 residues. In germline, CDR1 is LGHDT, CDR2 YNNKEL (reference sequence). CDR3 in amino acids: CASSQEGGTSYEQYF. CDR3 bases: TGTGCCAGCAGCCAAGAGGGCGGGACTAGCTACGAGCAGTACTTC.

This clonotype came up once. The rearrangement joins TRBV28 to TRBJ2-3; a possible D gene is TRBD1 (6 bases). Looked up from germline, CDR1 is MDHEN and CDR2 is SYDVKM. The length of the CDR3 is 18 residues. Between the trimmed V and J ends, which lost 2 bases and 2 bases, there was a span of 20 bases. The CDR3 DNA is TGTGCCAGCAGTTTACCTGGGGACACCGGGACCCCCACAGATACGCAGTATTTT. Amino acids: CASSLPGDTGTPTDTQYF. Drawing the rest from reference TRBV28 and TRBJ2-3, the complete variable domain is DVKVTQSSRYLVKRTGEKVFLECVQDMDHENMFWYRQDPGLGLRLIYFSYDVKMKEKGDIPEGYSVSREKKERFSLILESASTNQTSMYLCASSLPGDTGTPTDTQYFGPGTRLTVL.

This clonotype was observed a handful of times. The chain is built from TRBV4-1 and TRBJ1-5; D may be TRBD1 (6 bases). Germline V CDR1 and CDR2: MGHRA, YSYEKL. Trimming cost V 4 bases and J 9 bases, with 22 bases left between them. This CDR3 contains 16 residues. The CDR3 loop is CASSPSAGDLAGPQHF. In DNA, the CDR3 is TGCGCCAGCAGCCCATCCGCAGGGGACCTCGCGGGGCCCCAGCATTTT.

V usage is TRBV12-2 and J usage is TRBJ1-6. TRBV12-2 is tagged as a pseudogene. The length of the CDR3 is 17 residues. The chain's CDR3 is CASRLGRPGGGNSPLHF. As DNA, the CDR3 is TGTGCAAGTCGCTTAGGTAGGCCAGGAGGTGGCAATTCACCCCTCCACTTT.

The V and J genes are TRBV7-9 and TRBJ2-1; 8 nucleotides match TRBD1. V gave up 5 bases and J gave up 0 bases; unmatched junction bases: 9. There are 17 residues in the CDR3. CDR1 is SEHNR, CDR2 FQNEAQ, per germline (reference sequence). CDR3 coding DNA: TGTGCCAGCAGCCCGACAGGGGCCAGGTCCTCCTACAATGAGCAGTTCTTC. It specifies CASSPTGARSSYNEQFF. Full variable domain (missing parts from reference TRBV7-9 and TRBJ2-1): DTGVSQNPRHKITKRGQNVTFRCDPISEHNRLYWYRQTLGQGPEFLTYFQNEAQLEKSRLLSDRFSAERPKGSFSTLEIQRTEQGDSAMYLCASSPTGARSSYNEQFFGPGTRLTVL.

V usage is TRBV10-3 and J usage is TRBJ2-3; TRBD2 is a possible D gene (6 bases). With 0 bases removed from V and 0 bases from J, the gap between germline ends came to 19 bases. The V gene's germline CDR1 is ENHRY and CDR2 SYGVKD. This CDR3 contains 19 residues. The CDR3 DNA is TGTGCCATCAGTGAGTCCGGGTTTGTGACGGGGGACAGCACAGATACGCAGTATTTT. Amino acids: CAISESGFVTGDSTDTQYF.